One and the same sample provided the 25 T cell receptor beta chains below, sequenced in a study of molecular identifiers for immune sequencing clone quantification. TCRdb called the PCR reads again in MiXCR, with one record for every CDR3 protein. The repertoire holds 460,000 or so distinct CDR3 sequences, with about 20% as singletons. Sequencing input: naive CD8+ T cells from blood, with Jurkat cell RNA spiked in. Subset in this sample: FACS-sorted CD8+CD4-CCR7+CD45RA+ naive T cells. The receptors were sampled from a human donor in good health. Some libraries in this study had Jurkat cell RNA spiked in.

Details on this clonotype: One end of the junction is discordant with germline, which a read error may explain. The chain recombines TRBV9 with TRBJ2-3; no firm D call. CDR3 length: 11 amino acids. The germline V gene encodes CDR1 SGDLS and CDR2 YYNGEE. CDR3 sequence reads: CVSSLGDTQYF. DNA for the CDR3: TGTGTCAGCAGCCTGGGAGATACGCAGTATTTT.

This clonotype was seen ten or more times. The chain couples TRBV6-1 to TRBJ1-1; no clear D. Trimming took off 1 base at V and 4 bases at J, with 7 bases between the two ends. The CDR3 is 13 amino acids. Germline assignment: CDR1 MNHNS and CDR2 SASEGT. The CDR3 sequence is CASSEGTTTEAFF. The DNA of the CDR3 is TGTGCCAGCAGTGAAGGAACAACCACTGAAGCTTTCTTT.

This clonotype was observed many times. V gene TRBV6-2 or TRBV6-3 combines with J gene TRBJ1-1; no reliable D call. CDR1 is MNHEY and CDR2 is SVGEGT in the germline V gene. Trimming cost V 2 bases and J 2 bases, with 12 bases left between them. The CDR3 totals 15 residues. The CDR3 region is CASSYGSLANTEAFF. In DNA, the CDR3 is TGTGCCAGCAGTTACGGTTCTCTAGCTAACACTGAAGCTTTCTTT.

This clonotype was detected many times. This sequence joins TRBV4-1 and TRBJ1-1, with D tentatively TRBD1 (5 bases). Germline loops: CDR1 MGHRA, CDR2 YSYEKL. The V and J ends lost 1 base and 2 bases respectively, with 11 bases between them. The CDR3 has 15 residues. Written as DNA, the CDR3 is TGCGCCAGCAGCCAAGGCCCCGGACAAAACACTGAAGCTTTCTTT. It is translated as CASSQGPGQNTEAFF.

The chain has TRBV11-2 and TRBJ2-1; 7 positions match TRBD2. With 2 bases clipped from V and 0 bases from J, the junction kept 10 bases outside the gene matches. This CDR3 has 18 amino acids. The V gene's germline CDR1 is SGHAT and CDR2 FQNNGV. CDR3 residues: CASSLHSAGYSSYNEQFF. CDR3 DNA: TGTGCCAGCAGCTTACACTCAGCGGGGTACAGCTCCTACAATGAGCAGTTCTTC.

This clonotype has at least ten counts. This chain connects TRBV14 to TRBJ2-7, with a tentative D call TRBD1 (6 bases). Between the trimmed V and J ends, which lost 4 bases and 3 bases, there was a span of 16 bases. The CDR3 contains 15 residues. Germline loops: CDR1 SGHDN, CDR2 FVKESK. CDR3 region: CASSLGQGKDYEQYF. CDR3 coding DNA: TGTGCCAGCAGCCTGGGGCAGGGGAAGGACTACGAGCAGTACTTC.

This clonotype was seen repeatedly, ten times or more. The rearrangement uses TRBV5-1 and TRBJ2-3; possible D gene TRBD1, 5 bases. The CDR3 is made up of 13 amino acids. The germline CDR1 and CDR2 sequences are SGHRS and YFSETQ. The germline V and J ends were trimmed by 4 bases and 0 bases, with 6 bases remaining between them. CDR3 loop: CASSKGSTDTQYF. CDR3 sequence (DNA): TGCGCCAGCAGCAAGGGGAGCACAGATACGCAGTATTTT.

The table lists this clonotype with many counts. The V gene is TRBV7-9, the J gene TRBJ2-3; no clear D gene. Germline V gene lookup returns CDR1 SEHNR and CDR2 FQNEAQ (reference sequence). This CDR3 region has 12 residues. The V end was cut by 8 bases, the J end by 3 bases, with 9 bases between. The CDR3: CASAVVTDTQYF. The DNA for the CDR3 is TGTGCCAGCGCGGTTGTAACAGATACGCAGTATTTT. Complete variable domain (other parts from reference TRBV7-9 and TRBJ2-3): DTGVSQNPRHKITKRGQNVTFRCDPISEHNRLYWYRQTLGQGPEFLTYFQNEAQLEKSRLLSDRFSAERPKGSFSTLEIQRTEQGDSAMYLCASAVVTDTQYFGPGTRLTVL.

The table lists this clonotype with a few counts. The chain has TRBV20-1 and TRBJ2-7; 7 bases agree with TRBD2. Per germline, CDR1 DFQATT and CDR2 SNEGSKA (reference sequence). The ends lost 1 base at V and 0 bases at J; junction bases unmatched: 6. This CDR3 is 15 amino acids long. CDR3 coding DNA: TGCAGTGCTAGAGTATGGGGGGGGAGCTCCTACGAGCAGTACTTC. It is translated as CSARVWGGSSYEQYF.

The gene calls are TRBV4-1 and TRBJ2-1; TRBD1 matches at 7 bases. Germline CDR1 is MGHRA and CDR2 is YSYEKL. J lost 6 bases, V lost 4 bases, and 6 bases had no gene match. The CDR3 sequence is 14 residues long. CDR3 bases: TGCGCCAGCAGCCTTAAGACAGGGCCCAATGAGCAGTTCTTC. Translating it yields CASSLKTGPNEQFF.

V usage is TRBV7-6 and J usage is TRBJ1-2, with TRBD1 matching over 12 bases. Germline-derived CDR1 and CDR2 are SGHVS and FNYEAQ. The V segment lost 5 bases and the J segment 4 bases; nucleotides outside the gene matches: 5. The CDR3 extends over 15 amino acids. The CDR3 bases are TGTGCCAGCAGCGCCGGGACAGGGGGCGGCTATGGCTACACCTTC. Translating it yields CASSAGTGGGYGYTF.

This clonotype was counted a few times. The chain is built from TRBV12-3 or TRBV12-4 and TRBJ1-5; D remains ambiguous. The CDR3 is 14 amino acids. Trimming pared 5 bases from V and 5 bases from J, leaving 13 bases between. This CDR3 reads CASSPLGGDQPQHF. The CDR3 DNA follows: TGTGCCAGCAGTCCGCTAGGAGGCGATCAGCCCCAGCATTTT.

The genes are TRBV28 and TRBJ2-5; D tentatively reads TRBD1 or TRBD2 (5 bases each). The V end lost 6 bases, the J end lost 1 base, and 12 bases lay between the germline ends. The CDR3 is made up of 14 amino acids. Germline V gene data show CDR1 as MDHEN and CDR2 as SYDVKM. The CDR3: CASRGEWCQETQYF. The CDR3 coding sequence is TGTGCCAGCAGGGGGGAGTGGTGCCAAGAGACCCAGTACTTC.

The chain recombines TRBV28 with TRBJ2-3; no firm D call. The V gene's germline CDR1 is MDHEN and CDR2 SYDVKM. Deletions cut 2 bases from V and 6 bases from J, with 9 bases between. This CDR3 is 13 amino acids long. The CDR3 loop is CASSLGWVDTQYF. In DNA form, the CDR3 reads TGTGCCAGCAGTTTAGGTTGGGTGGATACGCAGTATTTT.

This clonotype was recorded many times. The chain is built from TRBV7-9 and TRBJ2-2; the D is unclear. The V gene lost 5 bases and the J gene lost 0 bases, with 10 bases spanning the gap. The CDR3 has 15 residues. CDR1 is SEHNR and CDR2 is FQNEAQ in the germline V gene (reference sequence). The CDR3 nucleotides read TGTGCCAGCAGCCCGACACGTGCGAACACCGGGGAGCTGTTTTTT. This codes for CASSPTRANTGELFF.

The table lists this clonotype with many counts. This chain uses TRBV4-3 with TRBJ2-5; 10 nucleotides align to TRBD2. Germline V gene sequence: CDR1 LGHNA, CDR2 YSLEER. CDR3 length: 17 residues. J gave up 5 bases and V 0 bases, and 9 bases lay outside the gene matches. CDR3 residues: CASSQDRASGGHETQYF. In DNA, the CDR3 is TGCGCCAGCAGCCAAGACCGGGCTAGCGGGGGTCACGAGACCCAGTACTTC.

The chain recombines TRBV9 with TRBJ2-1; TRBD1 matches at 9 bases. There are 15 residues in the CDR3. V was pared by 3 bases and J by 3 bases, with 4 bases of the junction left unmatched. Looked up from germline, CDR1 is SGDLS and CDR2 is YYNGEE. The CDR3 sequence is CASSGQGDFYNEQFF. The CDR3 DNA follows: TGTGCCAGCAGCGGACAGGGGGACTTCTACAATGAGCAGTTCTTC. Full variable domain (rest looked up from reference TRBV9 and TRBJ2-1): DSGVTQTPKHLITATGQRVTLRCSPRSGDLSVYWYQQSLDQGLQFLIQYYNGEERAKGNILERFSAQQFPDLHSELNLSSLELGDSALYFCASSGQGDFYNEQFFGPGTRLTVL.

V and J are TRBV20-1 and TRBJ2-1, with TRBD2 identical over 7 bases. CDR3 size: 17 residues. Germline V CDR1 and CDR2: DFQATT, SNEGSKA (reference sequence). The trim removed 0 bases at V and 8 bases at J, leaving 16 bases unmatched. This CDR3 reads CSAREELANSIVDEQFF. CDR3 nucleotide sequence: TGCAGTGCTAGAGAAGAACTAGCGAACTCAATAGTGGATGAGCAGTTCTTC.

With respect to this clonotype: Being one base from a much bigger clone, this may be a read error. This sequence joins TRBV7-9 and TRBJ1-1, with no clear D. CDR3 length: 15 amino acids. Per germline, CDR1 SEHNR and CDR2 FQNEAQ (reference sequence). Trimming removed 7 bases from V and 1 base from J, with 16 bases in between. The CDR3 protein is CASKTPVGQNTEAFF. CDR3 coding DNA: TGTGCCAGCAAAACTCCCGTAGGGCAGAACACTGAAGCTTTCTTT.

This clonotype was detected ten times or more. J is TRBJ1-4 and V is TRBV7-9; D gene ambiguous. V was cut by 0 bases and J by 0 bases, with 8 bases left in between. Germline V gene lookup returns CDR1 SEHNR and CDR2 FQNEAQ (reference sequence). The CDR3 consists of 16 residues. CDR3 DNA sequence: TGTGCCAGCAGCTTAGCGACTGGTGCAACTAATGAAAAACTGTTTTTT. Amino acids: CASSLATGATNEKLFF.

In nucleotides, the CDR3 is TGCGCCAGCAGCCCATACCAAGATTACGAGCAGTACTTC. Its protein product is CASSPYQDYEQYF. The chain carries TRBV5-1 and TRBJ2-7; D is unresolved. The CDR3 runs 13 residues. Trimming shortened V by 4 bases and J by 4 bases, and 12 bases separated the two germline ends. Looked up from germline, CDR1 is SGHRS and CDR2 is YFSETQ.

Only a few counts were recorded for this clonotype. The chain combines TRBV27 with TRBJ2-7; TRBD1 is a possible D gene (7 bases). V was cut by 5 bases and J by 4 bases, with 15 bases left in between. CDR1 and CDR2 from the germline V gene are MNHEY and SMNVEV (reference sequence). This CDR3 contains 14 residues. As DNA, the CDR3 is TGTGCCAGCAGTCTGTCGACAGGGAGGTACGAGCAGTACTTC. Protein: CASSLSTGRYEQYF.

About this clonotype itself: This could be a read error, since a much larger clone is one nucleotide away. The CDR3, as DNA: TGTGCCATCAGGGACAGGGAAAGCAAGCAGTACTTC. Its translation is CAIRDRESKQYF. The rearrangement joins TRBV10-3 to TRBJ2-7, with TRBD1 matching 8 bases. This CDR3 has 12 residues. Germline CDR1 is ENHRY and CDR2 is SYGVKD. V lost 6 bases to trimming and J lost 8 bases; unmatched junction nucleotides: 6.

The chain couples TRBV27 to TRBJ2-7; the D is unclear. V was cut by 2 bases and J by 0 bases, with 20 bases left in between. Germline values: CDR1 MNHEY, CDR2 SMNVEV (reference sequence). This CDR3 spans 18 amino acids. The CDR3 protein is CASSLRPRTAEYSYEQYF. The CDR3 DNA reads TGTGCCAGCAGTTTAAGGCCTAGAACGGCGGAGTACTCCTACGAGCAGTACTTC.

The chain couples TRBV14 to TRBJ2-7, with D uncertain. The CDR3 covers 14 residues. Germline V gene lookup returns CDR1 SGHDN and CDR2 FVKESK. Trimming removed 8 bases at V and 2 bases at J, with 16 bases between. The CDR3 nucleotides are TGTGCCAGCCGCCGCAGTGACGTTGCCTACGAGCAGTACTTC. Protein: CASRRSDVAYEQYF.